In its sample, the clone carrying this TCR beta chain was seen many times. The data originate from a study of blood T cell repertoires in COVID-19. Study information: From the United States, Italy and Spain came samples of acute and convalescent COVID-19. PBMCs, B-cell-depleted T cells, or T cells provided the cDNA or gDNA that made up the material.

As originally analysed: Nucleated cell counts were estimated from reference gene primer amplification. TCRdb's copy holds only in-frame clones and misses some; the assay was immunoSEQ multiplex PCR. V, J and clone size derive from that table, while D and trimming were established from the DNA sequence. The data show some 150,000 clones, 87% seen once. V was pared by 7 bases and J by 7 bases, with 3 bases of the junction left unmatched. CDR3 length: 13 residues. The germline V gene encodes CDR1 LNHDA and CDR2 SQIVND (reference sequence). The source is a woman aged 50 to 60 with acute or convalescent COVID-19. The sequenced sample consisted of peripheral blood. The V and J genes are TRBV19 and TRBJ1-6; 8 bases line up with TRBD1. The CDR3 reads CASKRTGNSPLHF. The CDR3 nucleotides are TGTGCCAGTAAACGGACAGGGAATTCACCCCTCCACTTT.